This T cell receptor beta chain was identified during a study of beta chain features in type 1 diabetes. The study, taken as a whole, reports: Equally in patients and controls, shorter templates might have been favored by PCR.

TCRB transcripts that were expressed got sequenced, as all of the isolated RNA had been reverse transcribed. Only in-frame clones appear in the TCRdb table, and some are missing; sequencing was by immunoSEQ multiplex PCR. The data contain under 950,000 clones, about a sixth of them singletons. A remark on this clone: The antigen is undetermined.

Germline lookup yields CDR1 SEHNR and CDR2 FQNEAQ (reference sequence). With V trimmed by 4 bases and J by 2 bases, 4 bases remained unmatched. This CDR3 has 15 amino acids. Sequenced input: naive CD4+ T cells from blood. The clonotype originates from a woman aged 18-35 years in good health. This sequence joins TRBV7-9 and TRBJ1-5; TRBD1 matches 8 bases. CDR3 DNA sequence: TGTGCCAGCAGCTCAGGACAGGGAGGCAATCAGCCCCAGCATTTT. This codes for CASSSGQGGNQPQHF.